The 15 T cell receptor beta chains listed next were all sequenced from one sample in a study of read filtering for tumor transcriptome and immune sequencing (dated by TCRdb to 2020 to 2021). Instrument on record: Illumina HiSeq 4000. Starting from about 400 ng RNA, TCR libraries were constructed with the Immunoverse kit using molecular barcoded adaptors that cover the alpha/delta and beta/gamma chains. The raw public reads went through TCRdb reprocessing: fastp at Q25, MiXCR clone calling, in-frame beta chains kept. A single entry per CDR3 protein holds the most common genes and DNA from its merged rows. The sample table shows about 61,000 distinct CDR3 sequences, and around 21% are seen once. 11% to 15% of the sample comes from the top ten. Sequencing was performed on a population of CD138-negative cells sorted from bone marrow. Sample cell subset or site, as interpreted from the label and publication: bone marrow mononuclear cells depleted of CD138+ plasma/myeloma cells by negative magnetic selection. The origin of the receptors is a donor at least 40 years old with multiple myeloma.

In this sample, this clonotype turned up many times. This chain connects TRBV29-1 to TRBJ2-1; 13 bases align to TRBD2. CDR1 and CDR2 from the germline V gene are SQVTM and ANQGSEA. V dropped 1 base and J dropped 5; count of bases not matched to a gene: 8. The CDR3 length is 17 residues. CDR3 sequence (DNA): TGCAGCGTTGAAGTTCTCGGACTAGCGGGAGTAGACAATGAGCAGTTCTTC. It codes for CSVEVLGLAGVDNEQFF.

This clonotype has a count of ten or more. The chain is built from TRBV3-1 and TRBJ2-1; D is unresolved. Germline loops: CDR1 LGHDT, CDR2 YNNKEL (reference sequence). The CDR3 consists of 14 residues. V lost 3 bases and J 8 bases, leaving 14 bases between the germline ends. DNA of the CDR3: TGTGCCAGCAGCCAGACCCACCCCTCGGATGAGCAGTTCTTC. Translated: CASSQTHPSDEQFF.

This clonotype was seen many times. This chain uses TRBV7-2 with TRBJ2-1, with 9 bases that match TRBD2. Germline CDR1 reads SGHTA; CDR2 reads FQGNSA. The V gene end was trimmed by 4 bases and the J gene end by 6 bases; junction bases not matched to a gene: 7. This CDR3 has 15 residues. This CDR3 is CASSSSGTSFNEQFF. The CDR3 nucleotides are TGTGCCAGCAGCTCCTCCGGGACTAGCTTCAATGAGCAGTTCTTC.

This clonotype appeared many times. The genes are TRBV7-6 and TRBJ2-2; D call uncertain. The germline V gene encodes CDR1 SGHVS and CDR2 FNYEAQ. The length of the CDR3 is 13 residues. Trimming shortened V by 2 bases and J by 4 bases, and 5 bases separated the two germline ends. As DNA, the CDR3 is TGTGCCAGCAGCTTAACACCCACCGGGGAGCTGTTTTTT. This translates into CASSLTPTGELFF.

Concerning this clonotype: A much larger clone is a single base away; this may be a read error. Here the CDR3 omits its conserved ending phenylalanine or tryptophan, so a read error is the likely source. The gene calls are TRBV20-1 and TRBJ2-7, with TRBD2 matching 13 bases. V lost 3 bases and J lost 4; bases outside the gene matches: 9. CDR3 length equals 16 residues. Germline V gene sequence: CDR1 DFQATT, CDR2 SNEGSKA (reference sequence). CDR3 amino acids: CSASHLTSGRVYEQYY. The DNA of the CDR3 is TGCAGTGCTAGCCACCTCACTAGCGGGAGGGTTTACGAGCAGTACTAC.

Concerning this clonotype itself: A far larger clone differs by one base, so this is likely a read error. The chain employs TRBV11-2 and TRBJ2-1; no definite D call. Per germline, CDR1 SGHAT and CDR2 FQNNGV. The CDR3 totals 14 residues. The CDR3: CAGSSPGGSNEQFF. CDR3 in DNA: TGTGCCGGCAGTTCCCCGGGTGGAAGCAATGAGCAGTTCTTC. Full variable domain (rest looked up from reference TRBV11-2 and TRBJ2-1): EAGVAQSPRYKIIEKRQSVAFWCNPISGHATLYWYQQILGQGPKLLIQFQNNGVVDDSQLPKDRFSAERLKGVDSTLKIQPAKLEDSAVYLCAGSSPGGSNEQFFGPGTRLTVL.

As regards this clonotype: With a much larger clone just one base away, this may be a read error. The gene calls are TRBV11-3 and TRBJ2-5, with D possibly being TRBD1 (7 bases). The CDR3 consists of 15 residues. CDR1 is SGHNT, CDR2 YENEEA, per germline. The CDR3 coding sequence is TGTGCCAGCAGTGCCCCAGGGGGGTACCAAGAGGCCCAGTACTTC. Translation gives CASSAPGGYQEAQYF. Drawing the rest from reference TRBV11-3 and TRBJ2-5, the complete variable domain is EAGVVQSPRYKIIEKKQPVAFWCNPISGHNTLYWYLQNLGQGPELLIRYENEEAVDDSQLPKDRFSAERLKGVDSTLKIQPAELGDSAVYLCASSAPGGYQEAQYFGPGTRLLVL.

This clonotype was detected many times. The rearrangement joins TRBV3-1 to TRBJ2-5, with no clear D. The germline gives CDR1 LGHDT, CDR2 YNNKEL (reference sequence). V was shortened by 3 bases and J by 3 bases, with 11 bases between the two germline ends. This CDR3 is 14 amino acids long. CDR3 DNA: TGTGCCAGCAGCCACGGTTGGGCCAAAGAGACCCAGTACTTC. Translated: CASSHGWAKETQYF.

To note about this clonotype: It is likely a read error: a sequence one base away is far more abundant. The chain has TRBV6-6 and TRBJ1-1, with 8 bases fitting TRBD1. Germline values: CDR1 MNHNY, CDR2 SVGAGI (reference sequence). The CDR3 runs 15 residues. Trimming removed 5 bases from V and 10 bases from J; junction bases left unmatched: 15. This CDR3 is CASSESGQGARGAFF. In nucleotides, the CDR3 is TGTGCCAGCAGTGAGTCTGGTCAGGGGGCGCGAGGAGCTTTCTTT.

V is TRBV3-1 and J is TRBJ1-1; D is uncertain. This CDR3 spans 16 amino acids. Trimming took 4 bases from V and 4 from J, leaving 19 bases between them. The germline CDR1 and CDR2 sequences are LGHDT and YNNKEL (reference sequence). CDR3 protein: CASSRPDGVAGTEAFF. For the CDR3, the DNA is TGTGCCAGCAGCCGCCCGGATGGTGTGGCTGGCACTGAAGCTTTCTTT.

The chain joins TRBV19 to TRBJ1-5, with 7 bases that match TRBD1. The CDR3 spans 15 residues. After removal of 8 bases from V and 0 bases from J, the junction contained 7 bases not matched to a gene. Germline CDR1 is LNHDA and CDR2 is SQIVND (reference sequence). In DNA, the CDR3 is TGTGCCAGTCTTGACAGGGCCCGTAGCAATCAGCCCCAGCATTTT. Its protein product is CASLDRARSNQPQHF.

Worth noting for this clonotype: Its ends do not fully match the called genes, so a read error is possible. The V and J genes are TRBV5-1 and TRBJ2-5, with 7 bases fitting TRBD2. Germline V gene data show CDR1 as SGHRS and CDR2 as YFSETQ. The CDR3 sequence is 14 residues long. The CDR3 nucleotides are TGTGCCAGCAGCGCGGGACGGCCGCGGGAGACCCGGTACTTC. Translated, it gives CASSAGRPRETRYF. Full variable domain (missing parts from reference TRBV5-1 and TRBJ2-5): KAGVTQTPRYLIKTRGQQVTLSCSPISGHRSVSWYQQTPGQGLQFLFEYFSETQRNKGNFPGRFSGRQFSNSRSEMNVSTLELGDSALYLCASSAGRPRETRYFGPGTRLLVL.

As to this clonotype: A much larger clone differs by one base, so this may be a read error. This chain joins TRBV29-1 and TRBJ1-1; maybe TRBD1 (6 bases). CDR3 size: 15 residues. V lost 5 bases and J lost 6, with 22 bases in between. Germline loops: CDR1 SQVTM, CDR2 ANQGSEA. CDR3 residues: CSVLGRDKTFSEAFF. DNA of the CDR3: TGCAGCGTTCTTGGGAGGGACAAGACGTTTTCTGAAGCTTTCTTT.

This clonotype was seen ten or more times. This rearrangement joins TRBV12-3 or TRBV12-4 to TRBJ2-1, with D unclear. The ends were cut back, 3 bases at V and 6 bases at J, with 9 bases in the middle. This CDR3 has 13 amino acids. The CDR3 here is CASSLFGSNEQFF. The DNA for the CDR3 is TGTGCCAGCAGTTTGTTCGGCAGCAATGAGCAGTTCTTC.

As to this clonotype: No conserved phenylalanine or tryptophan ends this CDR3, so it is likely a read error. The chain has TRBV24-1 and TRBJ2-3; maybe TRBD2 (6 bases). CDR1 is KGHDR and CDR2 is SFDVKD in the germline V gene. Trimming cost V 0 bases and J 3 bases, with 6 bases left between them. This CDR3 is 14 amino acids long. The CDR3 here is CATSDLRGTDTQYL. Written as DNA, the CDR3 is TGTGCCACCAGTGATTTGCGGGGGACAGATACGCAGTATCTT.